The T cell receptor beta chain described here comes from a study of beta chain features in type 1 diabetes (dated by TCRdb to the late 2010s). Regarding the study in general: No differences in mean age, gender distribution, total cell number or subset yield were found between patients and healthy donors. A total of roughly 100 million sorted cells were examined across all samples, and a strong correlation was observed between cell number per subset and RNA yield. The study compared TCRB repertoires of sorted circulating CD4+ T cell subsets between recently diagnosed type 1 diabetes patients and matched healthy donors. Naive and central memory subsets were obtained from all 30 or so donors, but regulatory and stem cell-like memory subsets were isolated from only 8 patients and about 8 healthy donors.

The entire isolated RNA was reverse transcribed using the High Capacity cDNA Reverse Transcription Kit, and thus expressed TCRB transcripts were sequenced. Deep immunoSEQ sequencing was applied to naive, central memory and regulatory T cell samples, giving an average of roughly 3.6 million total reads per sample. Sorted cells were lysed in RLT buffer and RNA was extracted with DNase-treated RNeasy Micro or Mini kits, depending on cell number. To prevent cross-contamination, each cell subset was processed individually, whereas patient and healthy donor samples were processed jointly. The immunoSEQ multiplex PCR was used to amplify TCRB sequences from cDNA, generating 87-bp fragments that spanned the CDR3 region. Sequencing of the amplicons was done on the Illumina HiSeq platform. The authors' analysis ran thus. PCR bias was corrected computationally using synthetic template baselines, and reads within Hamming distance 2 were collapsed, with unmergeable singletons discarded. By aligning reads against IMGT, V, D and J genes, CDR3 length, and insertions or deletions at six rearrangement sites were assigned. Within each subset, clonotype counts were normalized to sorted cell number, and only after that were true diversity and Gini coefficients computed with the tcR R package. The overlap coefficient, calculated on TCRB nucleotide sequences, was used to quantify repertoire sharing. Out-of-frame TCRB sequences from naive cells were analyzed to stand in for the pre-selection repertoire. Here the immuneACCESS table is served through TCRdb, limited to in-frame sequences with V and J called. Missing clones are a known gap in these copies; in checked studies unresolved V genes cover under half, and the rest lacks a known reason. V and J calls and clone size are as listed in that table; D and trimming were resolved from the DNA. In this sample the table shows 620,000 or so clones, roughly a sixth of which occur a single time. Approximately 0.093% of the sample lies in the top ten.

In the case of this clone: Its specific antigen is unknown. Qualities for individual bases were not recorded, and no much larger clone is one base off.

Summary of the overall study and its limitations: Because the HLA sub-analyses included only small numbers of individuals, any influence of HLA type on TCRB rearrangement was left unresolved. PCR might favor shorter templates, but patient and control samples were amplified and corrected together, so any skew would affect both groups equally. Patients with type 1 diabetes made fewer insertions and deleted more nucleotides at VDJ recombination sites, implying thymic rearrangement abnormalities. Because cDNA was sequenced instead of genomic DNA, highly expressing activated cells could be over-represented, though the groups showed no difference in activation or CD3 levels. The naive, central memory and regulatory TCRB repertoires appeared to resemble one another more closely among patients than among healthy donors. Type 1 diabetes patients showed a moderate but significant shortening of TCRB CDR3 length in all four CD4+ subsets.

A single peripheral blood draw of around 0.11 L on average was collected from each donor into heparinised tubes. A BD FACSAria II and a panel including CD45RO, CCR7, CD25, CD127, CD95 and CD27 were used to sort naive, central memory, regulatory and stem cell-like memory CD4+ T cells. A purity above 95% was achieved for all sorted populations. Right away, PBMCs were isolated by Lymphoprep density gradient centrifugation and were stained directly, with no culture step. Samples were stained and sorted in pairs, with one healthy donor and one patient per experiment, so that batch effects were minimized. What was sequenced was naive CD4+ T cells from blood. Sample cell subset or site, as interpreted from the label and publication: true naive CD4+ T cells. The sequence was collected from a man in his late teens or twenties in good health.

This receptor carries the CDR3 CASSRVGAYEQYF. Here is the DNA: TGTGCCAGTAGTAGGGTAGGCGCCTACGAGCAGTACTTC. The chain is encoded by TRBV19 joined to TRBJ2-7, with the D segment identity uncertain. From cysteine to phenylalanine, the CDR3 is 13 amino acids long. The only DNA kept is the CDR3, 39 bases in frame from the first base. For CDR1 and CDR2, the germline V gene (reference sequence) lists LNHDA and SQIVND. Relative to germline, V is 4 bases shorter and J is 2 bases shorter, with 9 bases between their ends.